Listed below are T cell receptor beta chains from one sample, sequenced in a study of T-cell reconstitution after alpha-beta-depleted transplantation in children. TCRdb reprocessed the PCR reads via MiXCR and lists one record per CDR3 protein. The sample lists hundreds of thousands of distinct CDR3 sequences, around 15% occurring once. This specimen consisted of PBMCs, mostly from graft donor cells, obtained 360 days after TCRalphabeta/CD19-depleted stem cell transplant. These receptors came from a male patient aged 2-9 years who had a stem cell transplant for acute lymphoblastic leukemia, so the T cells may come from the graft donor. Both conserved end residues are part of each CDR3. Each record gives: D gene, clone size, V gene, J gene, CDR3 protein, CDR3 DNA. A D gene is named only where the DNA matches it firmly. For some rows the clone size is stated as once, few or many, or as a class when expanded; others skip it.

>NA|NA|TRBV4-1|TRBJ2-7
CASSQDLLDEQYF
TGCGCCAGCAGCCAAGACCTATTGGACGAGCAGTACTTC
>NA|NA|TRBV6-5|TRBJ2-7
CASSYSTGVGGYEQYF
TGTGCCAGCAGTTACTCTACAGGGGTCGGGGGATACGAGCAGTACTTC
>NA|NA|TRBV7-2|TRBJ2-7
CASSLAAGTYEQYF
TGTGCCAGCAGCTTAGCCGCCGGCACTTACGAGCAGTACTTC
>NA|NA|TRBV12-3/TRBV12-4|TRBJ2-4
CASSFGSRLAKNIQYF
TGTGCCAGCAGTTTTGGAAGCAGACTAGCCAAAAACATTCAGTACTTC
>NA|NA|TRBV28|TRBJ2-1
CASSLGWTQGRTYNEQFF
TGTGCCAGCAGTTTAGGGTGGACTCAGGGCCGTACCTACAATGAGCAGTTCTTC
>NA|few|TRBV3-1|TRBJ2-7
CASSQDSVSAYEQYF
TGTGCCAGCAGCCAAGACAGTGTCAGCGCCTACGAGCAGTACTTC
>TRBD1|few|TRBV5-6|TRBJ1-1
CASSIAGGTEAFF
TGTGCCAGCAGCATTGCAGGGGGGACTGAAGCTTTCTTT
>NA|NA|TRBV7-9|TRBJ2-7
CASSLGTSRDSYEQYF
TGTGCCAGCAGCTTAGGGACCAGCAGGGACTCCTACGAGCAGTACTTC
>NA|NA|TRBV4-3|TRBJ2-1
CASSQATGYLGDEQFF
TGCGCCAGCAGCCAAGCAACAGGCTACCTTGGCGATGAGCAGTTCTTC
>NA|NA|TRBV20-1|TRBJ2-3
CSARILRLRTDTQYF
TGCAGTGCTAGGATCCTTAGACTCCGCACAGATACGCAGTATTTT
>NA|few|TRBV5-1|TRBJ1-2
CASSLQGVDYGYTF
TGCGCCAGCAGCTTACAGGGTGTTGACTATGGCTACACCTTC